The rows below give T cell receptor beta chains drawn from one sample of a study of cytomegalovirus exposure and HLA in healthy donors. TCRdb's copy holds only in-frame clones and misses some; the assay was immunoSEQ multiplex PCR. The table has about 140,000 clones, more than 55% seen once. Sequencing was carried out using PBMCs. The receptors here all came from an older woman in good health and CMV-seronegative. CDR3s include the opening cysteine and the closing phenylalanine or tryptophan. D genes are given only for firm matches. For some rows the clone size is stated as once, few or many, or as a class when expanded; others skip it.

TRBV6-1	TRBJ2-1	17	TRBD2	.	TGTGCCAGCAGTGAAGTGGCTAGCGGGGGGTTTTACAATGAGCAGTTCTTC	CASSEVASGGFYNEQFF
TRBV7-8	TRBJ2-7	15	TRBD2	once	TGTGCCAGCAAGCTAGGGCTAGCGGGTAGCTACGAGCAGTACTTC	CASKLGLAGSYEQYF
TRBV4-2	TRBJ2-2	15	.	.	TGTGCCAGCAGCCCCACCAGCGGGAACACCGGGGAGCTGTTTTTT	CASSPTSGNTGELFF
TRBV9	TRBJ2-3	17	TRBD2	.	TGTGCCAGCAGCGTAGGCCCTACGATCGGGGGGGCAGATACGCAGTATTTT	CASSVGPTIGGADTQYF
TRBV9	TRBJ1-2	14	TRBD1	.	TGTGCCAGCAGCCCGGTGACAGGGTCCTATGGCTACACCTTC	CASSPVTGSYGYTF
TRBV9	TRBJ2-5	14	TRBD1	.	TGTGCCAGCAGCGTAGCCGGGACAGGACAGACCCAGTACTTC	CASSVAGTGQTQYF
TRBV13	TRBJ2-7	16	.	.	TGTGCCAGCAGCTTAGTGGCGGCCGCAATCTCCTACGAGCAGTACTTC	CASSLVAAAISYEQYF
TRBV21-1	TRBJ2-1	17	.	.	TGTGCCAGCAGCAAATGGGCTAGCGGGCGGTCCTACAATGAGCAGTTCTTC	CASSKWASGRSYNEQFF
TRBV19	TRBJ1-5	15	.	.	TGTGCCAGTAGACCCATAGATTATAGCAATCAGCCCCAGCATTTT	CASRPIDYSNQPQHF
TRBV7-8	TRBJ2-3	17	TRBD2	.	TGTGCCAGCAGCGAAATTAGCGGGGGGGTCGGAGGAGATACGCAGTATTTT	CASSEISGGVGGDTQYF
TRBV5-6	TRBJ1-4	15	TRBD1	once	TGTGCCAGCAGCTCTTGGACAGGGGCGAATGAAAAACTGTTTTTT	CASSSWTGANEKLFF
TRBV7-3	TRBJ2-1	12	.	many	TGTGCCAGCAGCACAGACACGGCGGAGCAGTTCTTC	CASSTDTAEQFF